This T cell receptor (beta chain) was sequenced for a study of CD8 T cells in ankylosing spondylitis. Study-level points and caveats: Among TCR beta sequences, a motif of eight highly homologous variants appeared characteristic of ankylosing spondylitis blood.

This clonotype was counted only a few times. Its antigen is unknown. MiXCR was run by TCRdb on the 5' RACE reads, yielding one entry per CDR3 protein. The table lists under 250,000 distinct CDR3 sequences, approximately 7.3% of them singletons. This CDR3 has 16 amino acids. With 0 bases removed from V and 5 bases from J, the gap between germline ends came to 17 bases. Germline lookup yields CDR1 LGHNA and CDR2 YNFKEQ. The V gene is TRBV4-2, the J gene TRBJ2-7; D perhaps matches TRBD2 (5 bases). The sample comprised blood, either unsorted or a sorted T cell fraction (not recorded which). This TCR was recovered from a male donor with ankylosing spondylitis. CDR3 sequence (DNA): TGTGCCAGCAGCCAAGAATGGCTAGCCCGAGCCGACGAGCAGTACTTC. Amino acids: CASSQEWLARADEQYF.